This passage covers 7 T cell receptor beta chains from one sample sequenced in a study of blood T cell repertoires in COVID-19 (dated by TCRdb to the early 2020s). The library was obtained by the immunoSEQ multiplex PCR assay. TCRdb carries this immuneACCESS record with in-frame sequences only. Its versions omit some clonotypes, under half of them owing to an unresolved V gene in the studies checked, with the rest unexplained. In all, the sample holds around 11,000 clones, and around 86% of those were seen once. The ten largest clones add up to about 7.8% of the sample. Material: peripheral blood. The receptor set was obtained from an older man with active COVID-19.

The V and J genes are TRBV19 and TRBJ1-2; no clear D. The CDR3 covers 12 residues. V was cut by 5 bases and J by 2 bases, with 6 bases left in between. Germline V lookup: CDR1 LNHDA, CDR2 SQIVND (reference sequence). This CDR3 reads CASSEHNYGYTF. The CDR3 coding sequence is TGTGCCAGTAGTGAACACAACTATGGCTACACCTTC. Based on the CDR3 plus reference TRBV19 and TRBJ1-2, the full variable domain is DGGITQSPKYLFRKEGQNVTLSCEQNLNHDAMYWYRQDPGQGLRLIYYSQIVNDFQKGDIAEGYSVSREKKESFPLTVTSAQKNPTAFYLCASSEHNYGYTFGSGTRLTVV.

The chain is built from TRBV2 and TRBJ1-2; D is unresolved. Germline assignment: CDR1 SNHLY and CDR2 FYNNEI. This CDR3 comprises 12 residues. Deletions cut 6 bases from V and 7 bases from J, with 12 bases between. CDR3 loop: CASRLPTSGYTF. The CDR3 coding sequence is TGTGCCAGCAGGCTTCCTACTAGTGGCTACACCTTC.

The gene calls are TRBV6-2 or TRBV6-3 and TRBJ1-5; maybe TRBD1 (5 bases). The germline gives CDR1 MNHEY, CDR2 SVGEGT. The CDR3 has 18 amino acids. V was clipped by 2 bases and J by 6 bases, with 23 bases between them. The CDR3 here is CASSYPSGISKSGQPQHF. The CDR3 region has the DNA TGTGCCAGCAGTTACCCGTCAGGGATTTCGAAATCAGGTCAGCCCCAGCATTTT.

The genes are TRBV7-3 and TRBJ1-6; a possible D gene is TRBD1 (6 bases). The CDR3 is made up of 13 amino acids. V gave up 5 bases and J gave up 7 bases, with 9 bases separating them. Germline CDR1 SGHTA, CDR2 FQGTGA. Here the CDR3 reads CASSDRPNSPLHF. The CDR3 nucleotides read TGTGCCAGCAGCGACAGGCCGAATTCACCCCTCCACTTT.

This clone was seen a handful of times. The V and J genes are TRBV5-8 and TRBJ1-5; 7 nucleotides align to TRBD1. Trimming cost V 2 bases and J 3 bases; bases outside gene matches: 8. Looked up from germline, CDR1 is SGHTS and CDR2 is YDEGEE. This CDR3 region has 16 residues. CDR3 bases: TGTGCCAGCAGCTTAGGTAGGGGGCCATTCAATCAGCCCCAGCATTTT. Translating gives CASSLGRGPFNQPQHF.

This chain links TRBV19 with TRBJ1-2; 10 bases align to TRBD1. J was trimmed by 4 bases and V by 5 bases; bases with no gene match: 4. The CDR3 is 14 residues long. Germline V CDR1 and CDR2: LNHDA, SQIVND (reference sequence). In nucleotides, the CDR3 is TGTGCCAGTAGTGCGGGACAGGGGTTCTATGGCTACACCTTC. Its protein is CASSAGQGFYGYTF.

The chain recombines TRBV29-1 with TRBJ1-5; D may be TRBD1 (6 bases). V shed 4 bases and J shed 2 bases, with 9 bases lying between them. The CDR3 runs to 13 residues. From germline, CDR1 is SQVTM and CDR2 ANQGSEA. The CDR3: CSVGPGGNQPQHF. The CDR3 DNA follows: TGCAGCGTTGGCCCAGGGGGCAATCAGCCCCAGCATTTT.